Sequencing of this T cell receptor beta chain was carried out in a study of T cells after somatic rescue of genetic block. Repertoires were generated with immunoSEQ multiplex PCR, while TCRdb's copy carries only in-frame clones and drops some. The repertoire includes approximately 71,000 clones, about nine tenths of them detected once, and roughly 3% sits in the top ten. This CDR3 comprises 14 residues. Trimming cost V 3 bases and J 9 bases; bases outside gene matches: 7. Germline lookup yields CDR1 MNHEY and CDR2 SMNVEV (reference sequence). This chain connects TRBV27 to TRBJ2-7; TRBD1 agrees at 11 bases. The TCR comes from a man between 35 and 55 years old. Sequencing input: peripheral blood mononuclear cells (PBMCs). CDR3 in DNA: TGTGCCAGCAGTTTGGGGACAGGGGGACTTAGGCAGTACTTC. This gives the protein CASSLGTGGLRQYF.